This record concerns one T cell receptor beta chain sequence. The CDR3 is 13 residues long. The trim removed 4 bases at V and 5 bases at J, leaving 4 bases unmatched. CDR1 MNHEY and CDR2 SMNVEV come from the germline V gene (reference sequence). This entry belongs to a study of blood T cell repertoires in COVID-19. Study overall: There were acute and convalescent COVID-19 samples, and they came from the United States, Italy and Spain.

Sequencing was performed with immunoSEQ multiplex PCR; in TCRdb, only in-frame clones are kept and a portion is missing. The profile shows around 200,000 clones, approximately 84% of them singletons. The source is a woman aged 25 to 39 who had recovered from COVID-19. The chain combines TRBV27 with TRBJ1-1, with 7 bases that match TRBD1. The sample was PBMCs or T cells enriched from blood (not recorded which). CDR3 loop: CASSSNRGTEAFF. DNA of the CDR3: TGTGCCAGCAGTTCGAACAGGGGAACTGAAGCTTTCTTT.